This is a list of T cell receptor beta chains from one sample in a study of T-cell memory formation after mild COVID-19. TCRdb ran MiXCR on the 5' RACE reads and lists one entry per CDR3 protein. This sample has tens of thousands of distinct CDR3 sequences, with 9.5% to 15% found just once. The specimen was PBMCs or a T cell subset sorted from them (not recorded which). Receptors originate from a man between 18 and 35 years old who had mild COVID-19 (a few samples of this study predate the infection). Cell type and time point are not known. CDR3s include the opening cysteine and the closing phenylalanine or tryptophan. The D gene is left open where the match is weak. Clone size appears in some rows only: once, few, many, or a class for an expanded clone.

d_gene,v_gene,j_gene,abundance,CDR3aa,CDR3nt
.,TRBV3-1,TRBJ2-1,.,CASSQVISAYNEQFF,TGTGCCAGCAGCCAAGTAATCAGTGCCTACAATGAGCAGTTCTTC
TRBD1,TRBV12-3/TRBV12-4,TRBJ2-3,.,CASRPPGQSTDTQYF,TGTGCCAGCAGGCCCCCGGGACAGAGCACAGATACGCAGTATTTT
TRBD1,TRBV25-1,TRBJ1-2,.,CASSRDSRKVYGYTF,TGTGCCAGCAGTCGGGACAGCCGGAAAGTTTATGGCTACACCTTC
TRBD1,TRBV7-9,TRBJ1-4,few,CASSSRQGIEEKLFF,TGTGCCAGCAGCTCACGACAGGGAATAGAGGAAAAACTGTTTTTT
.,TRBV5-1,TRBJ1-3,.,CASSRDPGVDTIYF,TGCGCCAGCAGCAGGGACCCAGGGGTTGACACCATATATTTT
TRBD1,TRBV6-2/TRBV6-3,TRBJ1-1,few,CASGHPPGQGGWTEAFF,TGTGCCAGCGGACACCCGCCGGGACAGGGTGGGTGGACTGAAGCTTTCTTT
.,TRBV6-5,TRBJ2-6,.,CASSVFSEGRTSGANVLTF,TGTGCCAGCAGTGTGTTCTCGGAGGGCAGGACCTCTGGGGCCAACGTCCTGACTTTC
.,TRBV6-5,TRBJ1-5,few,CASSYSTTQPQHF,TGTGCCAGCAGTTACTCGACTACGCAGCCCCAGCATTTT
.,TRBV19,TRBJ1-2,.,CASRGGDGTYGYTF,TGTGCCAGTAGAGGGGGGGACGGAACCTATGGCTACACCTTC
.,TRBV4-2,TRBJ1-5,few,CASSQEALDHQPQHF,TGTGCCAGCAGCCAAGAAGCCCTCGACCATCAGCCCCAGCATTTT
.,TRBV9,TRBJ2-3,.,CASSVVTTDTQYF,TGTGCCAGCAGCGTAGTAACTACAGATACGCAGTATTTT
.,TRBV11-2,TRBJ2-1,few,CASSLMPADNEQFF,TGTGCCAGCAGCTTAATGCCCGCTGACAATGAGCAGTTCTTC
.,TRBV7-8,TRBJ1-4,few,CASSGDLGATNEKLFF,TGTGCCAGCTCAGGAGATCTCGGGGCAACTAATGAAAAACTGTTTTTT
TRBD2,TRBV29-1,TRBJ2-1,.,CSVGGLAVKVEQFF,TGCAGCGTTGGAGGACTAGCGGTGAAGGTGGAGCAGTTCTTC
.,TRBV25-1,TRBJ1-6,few,CASSRPITNSPLHF,TGTGCCAGCAGCAGGCCAATAACTAATTCACCCCTCCACTTT
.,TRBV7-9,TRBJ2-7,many,CASSFSRPGYEQYF,TGTGCCAGCAGCTTCAGTCGGCCAGGCTACGAGCAGTACTTC
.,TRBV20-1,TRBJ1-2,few,CSARRPSGPLSYGYTF,TGCAGTGCTAGACGACCTTCGGGGCCACTCTCCTATGGCTACACCTTC
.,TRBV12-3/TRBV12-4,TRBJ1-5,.,CASNFAGGNQPQHF,TGTGCCAGCAACTTCGCTGGGGGGAATCAGCCCCAGCATTTT
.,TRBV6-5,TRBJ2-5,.,CASSYGAVQETQYF,TGTGCCAGCAGTTACGGAGCGGTACAAGAGACCCAGTACTTC
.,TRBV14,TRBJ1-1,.,CASSQDFRLAEAFF,TGTGCCAGCAGCCAAGATTTCCGGTTGGCTGAAGCTTTCTTT
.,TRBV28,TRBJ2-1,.,CASSLWGLEQFF,TGTGCCAGCAGTTTATGGGGGCTTGAGCAGTTCTTC
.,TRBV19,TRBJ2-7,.,CASSIRDANEQYF,TGTGCCAGTAGTATACGGGACGCCAACGAGCAGTACTTC
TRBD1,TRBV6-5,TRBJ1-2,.,CASSPYFDRDAGYGYTF,TGTGCCAGCAGCCCGTATTTCGACAGGGATGCGGGCTATGGCTACACCTTC
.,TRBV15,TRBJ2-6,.,CATSRDREVNVLTF,TGTGCCACCAGCAGAGACAGGGAGGTCAACGTCCTGACTTTC
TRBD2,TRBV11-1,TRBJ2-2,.,CASSLGRGFNTGELFF,TGTGCCAGCAGCTTAGGGCGGGGGTTCAACACCGGGGAGCTGTTTTTT
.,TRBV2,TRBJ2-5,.,CATQDAGETQYF,TGTGCCACCCAGGATGCTGGAGAGACCCAGTACTTC
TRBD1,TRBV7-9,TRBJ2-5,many,CASSSVGTGPIQETQYF,TGTGCCAGCAGCTCTGTCGGGACAGGGCCCATCCAAGAGACCCAGTACTTC
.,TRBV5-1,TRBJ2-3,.,CASSQPGHPSTDTQYF,TGCGCCAGCAGCCAGCCGGGACATCCTAGCACAGATACGCAGTATTTT
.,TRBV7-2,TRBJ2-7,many,CASSPLPGGTDEQYF,TGTGCCAGCAGCCCTTTACCCGGCGGGACCGACGAGCAGTACTTC
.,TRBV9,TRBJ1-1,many,CASSVEGGGTEAFF,TGTGCCAGCAGCGTAGAGGGAGGGGGCACTGAAGCTTTCTTT
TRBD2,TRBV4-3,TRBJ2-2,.,CASSPEGDLGTRADRTGELFF,TGCGCCAGCAGCCCCGAAGGTGATCTCGGGACTAGAGCTGATCGCACCGGGGAGCTGTTTTTT
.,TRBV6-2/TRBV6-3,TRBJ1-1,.,CASSYLGFTEAFF,TGTGCCAGCAGTTACCTGGGTTTCACTGAAGCTTTCTTT
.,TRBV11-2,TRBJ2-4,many,CASSSTGNIQYF,TGTGCCAGCAGCTCTACGGGGAACATTCAGTACTTC
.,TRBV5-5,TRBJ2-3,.,CASSSRQGPGGSEDTQYF,TGTGCCAGCAGCTCAAGACAGGGCCCCGGGGGGTCGGAAGATACGCAGTATTTT
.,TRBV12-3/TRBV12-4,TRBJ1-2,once,CASSPGGGWAYGYTF,TGTGCCAGCAGTCCTGGTGGAGGGTGGGCCTATGGCTACACCTTC
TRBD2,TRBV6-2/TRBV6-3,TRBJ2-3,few,CASSYSTSSGSTDTQYF,TGTGCCAGCAGTTACTCGACTAGCTCCGGTAGCACAGATACGCAGTATTTT
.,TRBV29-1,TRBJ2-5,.,CSVVLGLQETQYF,TGCAGCGTCGTGCTGGGACTTCAAGAGACCCAGTACTTC
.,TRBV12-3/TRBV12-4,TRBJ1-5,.,CASSLLAVNQPQHF,TGTGCCAGCAGTTTATTAGCTGTCAATCAGCCCCAGCATTTT
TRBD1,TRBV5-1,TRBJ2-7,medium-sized,CASSLEGQGGDEQYF,TGCGCCAGCAGCTTGGAAGGACAGGGGGGGGACGAGCAGTACTTC
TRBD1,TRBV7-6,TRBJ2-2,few,CATQDRGRGTGELFF,TGTGCCACCCAAGACAGGGGGCGCGGGACCGGGGAGCTGTTTTTT
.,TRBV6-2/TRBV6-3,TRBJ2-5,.,CASSPGVSVETQYF,TGTGCCAGCAGTCCAGGGGTCTCCGTGGAGACCCAGTACTTC
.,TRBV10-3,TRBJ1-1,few,CAISEALGGIEAFF,TGTGCCATCAGCGAGGCCCTGGGGGGAATTGAAGCTTTCTTT
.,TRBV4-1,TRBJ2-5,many,CASSHGAETQYF,TGCGCCAGCAGCCATGGGGCGGAGACCCAGTACTTC
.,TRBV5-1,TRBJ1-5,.,CASSLELGDGNQPQHF,TGCGCCAGCAGCTTGGAGCTCGGCGACGGCAATCAGCCCCAGCATTTT
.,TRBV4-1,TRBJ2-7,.,CASSQTASSYEQYF,TGCGCCAGCAGCCAAACTGCCAGCTCCTACGAGCAGTACTTC
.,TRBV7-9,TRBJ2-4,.,CASSPARGTKTFIQYF,TGTGCCAGCAGCCCTGCACGTGGGACAAAAACATTTATTCAGTACTTC
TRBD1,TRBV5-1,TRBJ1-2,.,CASSDGTVGYTF,TGCGCCAGCAGCGATGGGACAGTAGGCTACACCTTC
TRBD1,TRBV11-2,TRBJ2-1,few,CASSSGQGGNEQFF,TGTGCCAGCAGCTCGGGACAGGGAGGGAATGAGCAGTTCTTC
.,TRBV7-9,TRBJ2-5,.,CASSLSIETQYF,TGTGCCAGCAGCTTAAGCATAGAGACCCAGTACTTC
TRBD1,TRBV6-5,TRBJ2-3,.,CASSYLRGIHTDTQYF,TGTGCCAGCAGTTACCTCAGGGGGATTCACACAGATACGCAGTATTTT
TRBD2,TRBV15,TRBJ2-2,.,CATSRDLAGTGELFF,TGTGCCACCAGCAGAGATCTAGCGGGTACCGGGGAGCTGTTTTTT
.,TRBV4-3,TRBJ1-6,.,CASSQDIGWGVNSPLHF,TGCGCCAGCAGCCAAGATATAGGGTGGGGCGTGAATTCACCCCTCCACTTT
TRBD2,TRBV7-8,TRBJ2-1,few,CASSLVLAGGSHEQFF,TGTGCCAGCAGCTTAGTTTTAGCTGGCGGGAGCCATGAGCAGTTCTTC
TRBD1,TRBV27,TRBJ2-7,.,CASSSGQGVGEQYF,TGTGCCAGCAGTTCAGGACAGGGAGTTGGCGAGCAGTACTTC
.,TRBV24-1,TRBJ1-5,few,CATSDNGQYSNQPQHF,TGTGCCACCAGTGATAATGGACAGTATAGCAATCAGCCCCAGCATTTT
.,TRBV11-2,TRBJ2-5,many,CASRLSSGRETQYF,TGTGCCAGCAGATTATCCTCAGGGAGAGAGACCCAGTACTTC
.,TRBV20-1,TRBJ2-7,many,CSAGGPGRYEQYF,TGCAGTGCTGGGGGGCCGGGGAGGTACGAGCAGTACTTC
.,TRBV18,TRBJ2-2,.,CASSPSNSLNTGELFF,TGTGCCAGCTCACCTTCGAATTCCCTCAACACCGGGGAGCTGTTTTTT
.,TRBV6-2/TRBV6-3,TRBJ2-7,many,CASSRSSYEQYF,TGTGCCAGCAGCAGGAGCTCCTACGAGCAGTACTTC
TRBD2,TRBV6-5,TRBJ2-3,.,CASSYGLRGGSTDTQYF,TGTGCCAGCAGTTACGGGTTGCGCGGGGGGAGCACAGATACGCAGTATTTT